These 27 T cell receptor beta chains share one sample of origin, sequenced in a study of T cell repertoires in cytomegalovirus infection. Their cognate antigens are unknown. Each CDR3 protein gets one entry after TCRdb re-called the reads with MiXCR. The table records about 270,000 distinct CDR3 sequences, less than 25% of them present only once. The sequenced sample was cultured PBMCs, obtained from culture after CMV antigen stimulation. Every receptor here comes from a human donor in good health (CMV status not recorded). Some clones in this sample may be carry-over from other donors' samples.

The chain couples TRBV4-1 to TRBJ2-3; 8 positions match TRBD2. Germline lookup yields CDR1 MGHRA and CDR2 YSYEKL. This CDR3 has 15 amino acids. Trimming removed 3 bases from V and 2 bases from J; junction bases left unmatched: 4. The CDR3 DNA reads TGCGCCAGCAGCCATAGCGGGATTGACACAGATACGCAGTATTTT. As protein: CASSHSGIDTDTQYF.

This clonotype was found many times. The chain joins TRBV7-2 to TRBJ2-5; 7 bases line up with TRBD1. The CDR3 has 14 amino acids. Losses at the gene ends were 4 bases for V and 2 bases for J; bases not matched to a gene: 4. Germline V gene sequence: CDR1 SGHTA, CDR2 FQGNSA. CDR3 residues: CASSSNRGQETQYF. In DNA, the CDR3 is TGTGCCAGCAGCTCTAACAGGGGACAAGAGACCCAGTACTTC.

Many counts were recorded for this clonotype. This sequence joins TRBV20-1 and TRBJ2-7; possible D gene TRBD2, 6 bases. The CDR3 runs 13 residues. V lost 0 bases and J lost 1, with 7 bases in between. Germline V gene lookup returns CDR1 DFQATT and CDR2 SNEGSKA (reference sequence). The CDR3 protein is CSAREGGSYEQYF. In nucleotides, the CDR3 is TGCAGTGCTAGAGAGGGAGGATCCTACGAGCAGTACTTC.

This clonotype was observed many times. The chain carries TRBV7-2 and TRBJ2-1; 9 bases line up with TRBD2. Losses at the gene ends were 5 bases for V and 0 bases for J; bases not matched to a gene: 17. CDR3 length equals 20 residues. The V gene's germline CDR1 is SGHTA and CDR2 FQGNSA. In DNA, the CDR3 is TGTGCCAGCAGCACTCCTTCCCGGCGGGAGGGCCCTAGCTCCTACAATGAGCAGTTCTTC. It specifies CASSTPSRREGPSSYNEQFF.

A word on this clonotype: A read error may be the cause here, since a much bigger clone is one base away. The rearrangement joins TRBV7-2 to TRBJ2-1; D not certain. The CDR3 extends over 15 amino acids. Germline CDR1 and CDR2: SGHTA and FQGNSA. The CDR3 coding sequence is TGTGCCAGCAGCTTAGAGGGCGCCACCTACGATGAGCAGTTCTTC. It yields the protein CASSLEGATYDEQFF.

The chain carries TRBV4-2 and TRBJ2-1; 12 nucleotides line up with TRBD1. Germline V gene data show CDR1 as LGHNA and CDR2 as YNFKEQ. V trimming: 6 bases; J trimming: 6 bases; junction bases outside the gene matches: 6. The CDR3 has 15 residues. The CDR3 reads CASSPGQGAFNEQFF. In nucleotides, the CDR3 is TGTGCCAGCAGTCCGGGACAGGGGGCGTTCAATGAGCAGTTCTTC.

There are a few counts of this clonotype. This sequence joins TRBV5-6 and TRBJ1-6, with 7 bases aligning to TRBD1. Germline-derived CDR1 and CDR2 are SGHDT and YYEEEE. V was clipped by 4 bases and J by 6 bases; unmatched bases: 7. CDR3 length equals 15 residues. The CDR3 region is CASSRGGEVNSPLHF. The CDR3 DNA follows: TGTGCCAGCAGCCGAGGGGGCGAGGTTAATTCACCCCTCCACTTT.

This clonotype has just a few counts. The V call is TRBV7-2, the J call TRBJ2-5; perhaps D is TRBD1 or TRBD2 (5 bases each). The CDR3 runs to 16 residues. Trimming took off 1 base at V and 4 bases at J, with 16 bases between the two ends. Germline loops: CDR1 SGHTA, CDR2 FQGNSA. CDR3 amino acids: CASSLGYRGAVETQYF. In DNA, the CDR3 is TGTGCCAGCAGCTTAGGGTACCGGGGCGCGGTAGAGACCCAGTACTTC.

The rearrangement joins TRBV2 to TRBJ2-3; TRBD2 matches 8 bases. CDR3 size: 13 residues. Germline CDR1 and CDR2: SNHLY and FYNNEI. Losses at the gene ends were 8 bases for V and 1 base for J; bases not matched to a gene: 2. CDR3: CASLLAGTDTQYF. The CDR3 region has the DNA TGTGCCAGCTTACTAGCGGGCACAGATACGCAGTATTTT.

The sample holds many counts of this clonotype. This sequence joins TRBV6-5 and TRBJ1-2, with 9 positions matching TRBD1. The CDR3 has 15 amino acids. Germline V CDR1 and CDR2: MNHEY, SVGAGI. Trimming removed 5 bases from V and 3 bases from J; junction bases left unmatched: 7. DNA for the CDR3: TGTGCCAGCAGTCGGGGGACAGGGCGGGACTATGGCTACACCTTC. Protein sequence: CASSRGTGRDYGYTF.

This clonotype was seen many times. The chain has TRBV11-2 and TRBJ1-2, with D perhaps matching TRBD1 (6 bases). CDR1 and CDR2 from the germline V gene are SGHAT and FQNNGV. The CDR3 is 13 residues long. V lost 0 bases and J lost 8, with 10 bases in between. The chain's CDR3 is CASSLDLGGGYTF. The CDR3 bases are TGTGCCAGCAGCTTAGATCTTGGGGGCGGCTACACCTTC.

This clonotype was observed at least ten times. The chain employs TRBV7-2 and TRBJ1-5; D is unresolved. Trimming pared 5 bases from V and 2 bases from J, leaving 16 bases between. The CDR3 has 16 amino acids. CDR1 is SGHTA, CDR2 FQGNSA, per germline. This CDR3 reads CASSPRGEGGNQPQHF. In DNA form, the CDR3 reads TGTGCCAGCAGCCCTCGTGGGGAGGGAGGCAATCAGCCCCAGCATTTT.

The chain has TRBV6-2 or TRBV6-3 and TRBJ2-3, with 9 bases identical to TRBD2. The CDR3 extends over 15 amino acids. The V gene end was trimmed by 2 bases and the J gene end by 2 bases; junction bases not matched to a gene: 2. In germline, CDR1 is MNHEY, CDR2 SVGEGT. CDR3 coding DNA: TGTGCCAGCAGTTACCGGACTAGCGCCACAGATACGCAGTATTTT. Amino acids: CASSYRTSATDTQYF.

This clonotype was counted a few times. This chain connects TRBV6-1 to TRBJ2-7; D remains ambiguous. The CDR3 loop spans 16 amino acids. Looked up from germline, CDR1 is MNHNS and CDR2 is SASEGT. The V end lost 2 bases, the J end lost 4 bases, and 18 bases lay between the germline ends. This CDR3 is CASSELVDPGLYEQYF. The CDR3 DNA reads TGTGCCAGCAGTGAATTAGTCGATCCCGGGTTGTACGAGCAGTACTTC.

By sample fraction, this clonotype is medium-sized. The J gene is TRBJ2-6, the V gene TRBV11-3; D ambiguous. The CDR3 has 13 residues. V was clipped by 8 bases and J by 1 base, with 6 bases between them. CDR1 is SGHNT and CDR2 is YENEEA in the germline V gene. The CDR3, as DNA: TGTGCCAGCGAAGGGTCTGGGGCCAACGTCCTGACTTTC. It codes for CASEGSGANVLTF.

This clonotype was picked up many times. The chain links TRBV7-6 to TRBJ2-5; the match to TRBD2 covers 8 bases. J gave up 7 bases and V 5 bases, and 12 bases lay outside the gene matches. This CDR3 is 15 amino acids long. Germline assignment: CDR1 SGHVS and CDR2 FNYEAQ. The CDR3 is CASSDGTSNLVTQYF. The CDR3 DNA follows: TGTGCCAGCAGCGACGGGACTAGTAATTTGGTGACCCAGTACTTC. The whole variable domain, filled in from reference TRBV7-6 and TRBJ2-5, reads GAGVSQSPRYKVTKRGQDVALRCDPISGHVSLYWYRQALGQGPEFLTYFNYEAQQDKSGLPNDRFSAERPEGSISTLTIQRTEQRDSAMYRCASSDGTSNLVTQYFGPGTRLLVL.

This chain uses TRBV20-1 with TRBJ2-5, with TRBD2 identical over 8 bases. Germline trimming cut 6 bases from V and 0 bases from J; bases unmatched to any gene: 12. Germline V gene sequence: CDR1 DFQATT, CDR2 SNEGSKA (reference sequence). CDR3 length: 16 amino acids. The CDR3 DNA reads as TGCAGTGCCCCGACTCGGCCGGGAGGGTACCAAGAGACCCAGTACTTC. Translation gives CSAPTRPGGYQETQYF.

This clonotype was found a few times. V and J are TRBV7-9 and TRBJ2-7, with D perhaps matching TRBD2 (5 bases). CDR1 and CDR2 from the germline V gene are SEHNR and FQNEAQ (reference sequence). The V end was cut by 0 bases, the J end by 2 bases, with 11 bases between. The CDR3 totals 15 residues. The CDR3 reads CASSLAALAAYEQYF. CDR3 DNA sequence: TGTGCCAGCAGCTTAGCCGCCCTAGCAGCCTACGAGCAGTACTTC.

This clonotype was recorded many times. J is TRBJ2-1 and V is TRBV7-2; the match to TRBD1 covers 8 bases. The CDR3 is 15 amino acids. Unmatched junction bases numbered 14, after V lost 4 bases and J lost 12 bases. Germline CDR1 SGHTA, CDR2 FQGNSA. In DNA, the CDR3 is TGTGCCAGCAGCTCGGACAGGGCCCGAAGTAACGGGCAGTTCTTC. Translating gives CASSSDRARSNGQFF.

This clonotype has only a few counts. The chain carries TRBV6-1 and TRBJ1-1, with no clear D. V was shortened by 1 base and J by 1 base, with 10 bases between the two germline ends. This CDR3 is 15 amino acids long. Germline loops: CDR1 MNHNS, CDR2 SASEGT. CDR3 loop: CASSEVGRTNTEAFF. The CDR3 DNA sequence: TGTGCCAGCAGTGAAGTTGGCAGAACGAACACTGAAGCTTTCTTT.

This chain uses TRBV24-1 with TRBJ2-1, with TRBD1 matching 7 bases. Germline CDR1 and CDR2: KGHDR and SFDVKD. Trimming removed 9 bases from V and 5 bases from J; junction bases left unmatched: 0. The CDR3 runs 11 residues. The CDR3 reads CATGTDNEQFF. The CDR3 coding sequence is TGTGCCACCGGGACAGACAATGAGCAGTTCTTC.

This clonotype was seen repeatedly, ten times or more. This chain joins TRBV18 and TRBJ1-1; 7 bases are shared with TRBD1. The CDR3 extends over 15 amino acids. Germline lookup yields CDR1 KGHSH and CDR2 LQKENI. V shed 2 bases, J shed 6 bases, and the junction held 9 bases outside the gene matches. The CDR3: CASSPNDRAGPEAFF. For the CDR3, the DNA is TGTGCCAGCTCACCAAACGACAGGGCGGGACCTGAAGCTTTCTTT.

The rearrangement links TRBV11-2 to TRBJ2-1, with D hard to call. CDR1 SGHAT and CDR2 FQNNGV come from the germline V gene. Trimming left V 5 bases short and J 8 bases short, with 19 bases between. The CDR3 consists of 15 residues. The CDR3 nucleotides are TGTGCCAGCAGCCCCGGGCTCCACCCCTCGGATGAGCAGTTCTTC. This translates into CASSPGLHPSDEQFF.

This clonotype was counted ten times or more. The junction departs from germline at one end; a sequencing error may be responsible. The rearrangement uses TRBV4-3 and TRBJ2-1; D possibly corresponds to TRBD2 (5 bases). Germline loops: CDR1 LGHNA, CDR2 YSLEER. This CDR3 is built from 16 residues. The CDR3 nucleotides read TGCGCCAGCAGTCAAGATCAGGCGGGTAAATACAATGAGCAGTTCTTC. It specifies CASSQDQAGKYNEQFF.

This clonotype was picked up a small number of times. The genes are TRBV6-1 and TRBJ1-1, with D unresolved. Germline V gene data show CDR1 as MNHNS and CDR2 as SASEGT. The CDR3 consists of 13 residues. V lost 8 bases and J lost 3, with 13 bases in between. CDR3 coding DNA: TGTGCCAGCCAATCAAGCCAGGACACTGAAGCTTTCTTT. It translates to CASQSSQDTEAFF.

This clonotype appeared a few times. The chain carries TRBV20-1 and TRBJ2-5, with D unclear. Trimming pared 3 bases from V and 4 bases from J, leaving 9 bases between. The germline gives CDR1 DFQATT, CDR2 SNEGSKA (reference sequence). This CDR3 region has 12 residues. CDR3 amino acids: CSASFPGETQYF. The DNA of the CDR3 is TGCAGTGCTAGTTTTCCCGGAGAGACCCAGTACTTC.

This clonotype has a count of ten or more. The chain combines TRBV4-3 with TRBJ2-1, with 12 nucleotides matching TRBD2. V was pared by 4 bases and J by 4 bases, with 8 bases of the junction left unmatched. Germline V gene lookup returns CDR1 LGHNA and CDR2 YSLEER. The CDR3 is made up of 17 amino acids. The CDR3 is CASSLKGLAGSYNEQFF. DNA for the CDR3: TGCGCCAGCAGCCTAAAGGGACTAGCGGGCTCTTACAATGAGCAGTTCTTC.